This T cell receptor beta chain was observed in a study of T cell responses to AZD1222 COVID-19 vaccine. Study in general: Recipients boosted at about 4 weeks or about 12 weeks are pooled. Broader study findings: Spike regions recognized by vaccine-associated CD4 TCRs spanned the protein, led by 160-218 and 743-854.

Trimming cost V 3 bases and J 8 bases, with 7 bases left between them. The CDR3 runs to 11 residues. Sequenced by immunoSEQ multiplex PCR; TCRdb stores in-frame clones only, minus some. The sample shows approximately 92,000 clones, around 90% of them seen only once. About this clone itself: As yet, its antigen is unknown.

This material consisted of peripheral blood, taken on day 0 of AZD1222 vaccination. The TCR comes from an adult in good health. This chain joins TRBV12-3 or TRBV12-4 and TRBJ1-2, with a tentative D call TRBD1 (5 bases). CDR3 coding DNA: TGTGCCAGCAGTTTGGGGGTGGGCTACACCTTC. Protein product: CASSLGVGYTF.